This record covers a single TCR beta chain. The sample is drawn from a study of memory CD4+ T cells and cytomegalovirus serostatus. Turning to the study itself: Of the healthy Belgian adults, 9 or 10 were CMV seropositive and 20 to 30 seronegative.

Single viable CD3+CD4+CD8-CD45RO+ cells were sorted as the memory CD4+ T cells. Sequenced by immunoSEQ multiplex PCR; TCRdb stores in-frame clones only, minus some. This table holds about 59,000 clones, around 80% found once. V dropped 3 bases and J dropped 5 bases, with 4 bases sitting between them. Germline V gene data show CDR1 as SGHVS and CDR2 as FQNEAQ. The CDR3 is 11 amino acids. The sample consisted of memory CD4+ T cells from blood. The chain combines TRBV7-8 with TRBJ2-5; D not certain. This receptor was taken from an adult in good health and CMV-seronegative. The CDR3 region is CASSFRETQYF. The DNA for the CDR3 is TGTGCCAGCAGCTTCCGGGAGACCCAGTACTTC.